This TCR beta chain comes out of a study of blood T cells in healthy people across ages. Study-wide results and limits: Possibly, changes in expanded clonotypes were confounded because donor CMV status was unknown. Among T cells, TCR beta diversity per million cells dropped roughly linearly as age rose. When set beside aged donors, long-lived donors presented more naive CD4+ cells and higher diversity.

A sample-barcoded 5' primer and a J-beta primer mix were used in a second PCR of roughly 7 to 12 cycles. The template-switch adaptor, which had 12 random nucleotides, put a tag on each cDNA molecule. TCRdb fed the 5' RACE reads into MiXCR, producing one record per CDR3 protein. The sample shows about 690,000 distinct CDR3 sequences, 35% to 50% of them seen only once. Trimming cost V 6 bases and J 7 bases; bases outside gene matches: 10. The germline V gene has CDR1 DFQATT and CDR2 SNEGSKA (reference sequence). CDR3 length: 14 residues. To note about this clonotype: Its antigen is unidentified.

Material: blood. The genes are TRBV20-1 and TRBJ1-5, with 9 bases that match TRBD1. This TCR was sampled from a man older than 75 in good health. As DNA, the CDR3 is TGCAGTGCCAGACCGGGACAGGGTTACCAGCCCCAGCATTTT. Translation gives CSARPGQGYQPQHF.